The next 3 T cell receptor beta chains were all read from a single sample in a study of T-cell memory formation after mild COVID-19. TCRdb itself ran the 5' RACE reads through MiXCR, one entry per CDR3 protein. This table holds 350,000 to 400,000 distinct CDR3 sequences, around 21% found once. The sample taken for sequencing was PBMCs or a T cell subset sorted from them (not recorded which). All receptors come from an adult woman who had mild COVID-19 (a few samples of this study predate the infection). Cell type and time point are not known.

This chain links TRBV19 with TRBJ2-2, with 10 bases identical to TRBD1. This CDR3 spans 17 amino acids. V shed 3 bases, J shed 4 bases, and the junction held 8 bases outside the gene matches. Germline values: CDR1 LNHDA, CDR2 SQIVND (reference sequence). Here the CDR3 DNA reads TGTGCCAGTAGTATCTTGGGGGGACAGGGGCGCACCGGGGAGCTGTTTTTT. It is translated as CASSILGGQGRTGELFF.

The genes are TRBV7-8 and TRBJ1-5, with 8 bases identical to TRBD1. The CDR3 is made up of 15 amino acids. The germline gives CDR1 SGHVS, CDR2 FQNEAQ. Germline trimming cut 3 bases from V and 6 bases from J; bases unmatched to any gene: 7. In nucleotides, the CDR3 is TGTGCCAGCAGCTTTGCAGGACAGGGCGGTCAGCCCCAGCATTTT. Protein: CASSFAGQGGQPQHF.

This clonotype was picked up a small number of times. This rearrangement joins TRBV29-1 to TRBJ2-1; a weak D match, TRBD2 (5 bases). In germline, CDR1 is SQVTM, CDR2 ANQGSEA. Trimming left V 3 bases short and J 0 bases short, with 15 bases between. The CDR3 is 16 amino acids. CDR3 residues: CSVDLRDGSSYNEQFF. The CDR3 region has the DNA TGCAGCGTTGACTTGAGGGATGGGAGCTCCTACAATGAGCAGTTCTTC.